This entry is about one TCR beta chain. This sample is part of a study of blood T cell repertoires in COVID-19. Sequencing was performed with immunoSEQ multiplex PCR; in TCRdb, only in-frame clones are kept and a portion is missing. The sample has 110,000 to 150,000 clones, around 80% seen once; the top ten hold roughly 3.6%. The CDR3 is made up of 16 amino acids. Trimming shortened V by 4 bases and J by 0 bases, and 15 bases separated the two germline ends. Germline V gene sequence: CDR1 SGDLS, CDR2 YYNGEE. The specimen was peripheral blood. The source of this sequence is a man between 60 and 70 years old with acute or convalescent COVID-19. The chain combines TRBV9 with TRBJ2-3; D perhaps matches TRBD2 (6 bases). The CDR3 region is CASSLPGRGSTDTQYF. As DNA, the CDR3 is TGTGCCAGCAGCCTTCCTGGGCGGGGTAGCACAGATACGCAGTATTTT.